Listed below are T cell receptor beta chains from one sample, sequenced in a study of beta chain features in type 1 diabetes. This table comes from immunoSEQ multiplex PCR, and its TCRdb copy is limited to in-frame clones, with some not included. The sample has about 160,000 clones, around 8.6% seen once. Sequences were obtained from central memory CD4+ T cells from blood. The source of these receptors is a woman aged 18-29 years with type 1 diabetes. Both conserved end residues are part of each CDR3. D genes are given only for firm matches. Clone size, where shown, is once, few, many, or a class for clones that have expanded.

TRBJ2-3 | few | TRBV11-2 | TRBD2 | CASSLGGGRTDTQYF | TGTGCCAGCAGCTTAGGGGGCGGGAGGACAGATACGCAGTATTTT
TRBJ2-1 | NA | TRBV11-3 | TRBD2 | CASSLGAGGGEQFF | TGTGCCAGCAGCTTAGGAGCGGGAGGGGGTGAGCAGTTCTTC
TRBJ2-4 | NA | TRBV2 | NA | CASRGGASNIQYF | TGTGCCAGCAGGGGGGGGGCGTCGAACATTCAGTACTTC
TRBJ2-5 | few | TRBV5-6 | TRBD1 | CASSLTGGMETQYF | TGTGCCAGCAGCTTGACAGGGGGCATGGAGACCCAGTACTTC
TRBJ2-7 | few | TRBV4-1 | TRBD1 | CASSLGQGDYEQYF | TGCGCCAGCAGCCTCGGACAGGGAGACTACGAGCAGTACTTC
TRBJ1-4 | few | TRBV5-1 | NA | CASSDGGGAHEKLFF | TGCGCCAGCTCCGACGGTGGGGGGGCGCACGAAAAACTGTTTTTT
TRBJ2-1 | few | TRBV28 | TRBD2 | CAIAGPSSYNEQFF | TGTGCTATAGCGGGTCCGAGCTCCTACAATGAGCAGTTCTTC
TRBJ2-1 | NA | TRBV11-1 | NA | CASSLGSSYNEQFF | TGTGCCAGCAGCTTAGGGAGCTCCTACAATGAGCAGTTCTTC
TRBJ2-1 | NA | TRBV6-1 | TRBD2 | CASIRGTSGSYEQFF | TGTGCCAGCATTCGAGGGACTAGCGGGAGCTATGAGCAGTTCTTC
TRBJ2-5 | few | TRBV19 | NA | CASSTGRLDRETQYF | TGTGCCAGTAGTACAGGGCGACTAGATCGAGAGACCCAGTACTTC
TRBJ2-7 | few | TRBV7-9 | TRBD1 | CASSRRGTGEGYEQYF | TGTGCCAGCAGCCGGAGAGGGACAGGGGAAGGCTACGAGCAGTACTTC
TRBJ2-5 | NA | TRBV5-1 | TRBD2 | CASSLALGGRGETQYF | TGCGCCAGCAGCTTGGCTCTGGGCGGGAGGGGCGAGACCCAGTACTTC
TRBJ2-2 | NA | TRBV6-6 | TRBD1 | CATYPTGTNTGELFF | TGTGCCACCTATCCGACAGGGACCAACACCGGGGAGCTGTTTTTT